The 12 T cell receptor beta chains below come from one sample, sequenced in a study of CD8 T cells in ankylosing spondylitis. Each CDR3 protein is one row after TCRdb ran MiXCR on the 5' RACE reads. Of roughly 250,000 distinct CDR3 sequences in the sample, 8% to 9.5% are singletons; the top ten hold around 7%. The sample taken for sequencing was blood, either unsorted or a sorted T cell fraction (not recorded which). Source of these receptors: a male donor with ankylosing spondylitis or in good health (not recorded which).

This clonotype was seen ten or more times. The chain uses TRBV24-1 and TRBJ2-5; 8 nucleotides align to TRBD2. CDR1 is KGHDR, CDR2 SFDVKD, per germline. The junction had 5 bases not matched to a gene; V was cut back by 3 bases and J by 3 bases. CDR3 length: 15 residues. The CDR3 DNA sequence: TGTGCCACCAGTGATCCCGGACTAGCCGAAGAGACCCAGTACTTC. It yields the protein CATSDPGLAEETQYF.

This clonotype was seen at least ten times. This chain links TRBV28 with TRBJ2-7; no clear D. The CDR3 contains 16 residues. Per the germline V gene, CDR1 is MDHEN and CDR2 is SYDVKM. Trimming removed 5 bases at V and 3 bases at J, with 20 bases between. DNA of the CDR3: TGTGCCAGCAGTCGGGCCGCTCCCAACCTTCTCTACGAGCAGTACTTC. Encoded protein: CASSRAAPNLLYEQYF. The full variable domain, with the rest looked up from reference TRBV28 and TRBJ2-7, is DVKVTQSSRYLVKRTGEKVFLECVQDMDHENMFWYRQDPGLGLRLIYFSYDVKMKEKGDIPEGYSVSREKKERFSLILESASTNQTSMYLCASSRAAPNLLYEQYFGPGTRLTVT.

This clonotype turned up a few times. The genes are TRBV6-2 or TRBV6-3 and TRBJ1-5; TRBD1 might be the D (6 bases). The germline V and J ends were trimmed by 4 bases and 3 bases, with 10 bases remaining between them. The CDR3 covers 14 residues. Germline-derived CDR1 and CDR2 are MNHEY and SVGEGT. DNA for the CDR3: TGTGCCAGCAGTTCGACAGGCACCAATCAGCCCCAGCATTTT. Protein sequence: CASSSTGTNQPQHF.

This clonotype has at least ten counts. The chain joins TRBV5-4 to TRBJ2-5; unclear D gene. The CDR3 consists of 14 residues. Germline V lookup: CDR1 SGHNT, CDR2 YYREEE (reference sequence). The V end lost 4 bases, the J end lost 5 bases, and 15 bases lay between the germline ends. CDR3 loop: CASSPPVPSETQYF. DNA of the CDR3: TGTGCCAGCAGCCCCCCAGTCCCTTCGGAGACCCAGTACTTC. Filled out from reference TRBV5-4 and TRBJ2-5, the complete variable domain reads ETGVTQSPTHLIKTRGQQVTLRCSSQSGHNTVSWYQQALGQGPQFIFQYYREEENGRGNFPPRFSGLQFPNYSSELNVNALELDDSALYLCASSPPVPSETQYFGPGTRLLVL.

There are many counts of this clonotype. This chain connects TRBV19 to TRBJ2-7; no definite D call. Germline V gene lookup returns CDR1 LNHDA and CDR2 SQIVND (reference sequence). The CDR3 totals 14 residues. V was cut by 6 bases and J by 7 bases, with 19 bases left in between. CDR3 sequence: CASSTRPPSGEQYF. The DNA of the CDR3 is TGTGCCAGTAGCACACGACCCCCATCAGGAGAGCAGTACTTC.

This clonotype came up a few times. This chain connects TRBV9 to TRBJ2-7; D might be TRBD2 (6 bases). The V gene lost 3 bases and the J gene lost 3 bases, with 19 bases spanning the gap. This CDR3 is built from 16 residues. Germline loops: CDR1 SGDLS, CDR2 YYNGEE. The CDR3 DNA reads as TGTGCCAGCAGCGCCGGGGGAACCGGGGACCTCTACGAGCAGTACTTC. It translates to CASSAGGTGDLYEQYF.

This clonotype was counted ten times or more. J is TRBJ1-1 and V is TRBV28, with 7 bases identical to TRBD1. V trimming: 5 bases; J trimming: 2 bases; junction bases outside the gene matches: 8. Germline V gene sequence: CDR1 MDHEN, CDR2 SYDVKM. This CDR3 has 15 amino acids. CDR3: CASSPSDRANTEAFF. CDR3 sequence (DNA): TGTGCCAGCAGTCCCTCAGACAGGGCCAACACTGAAGCTTTCTTT.

This clonotype was counted only a few times. V usage is TRBV7-2 and J usage is TRBJ2-1; 7 nucleotides align to TRBD2. Germline V gene lookup returns CDR1 SGHTA and CDR2 FQGNSA. The CDR3 has 16 amino acids. Trimming at V came to 2 bases and at J to 6 bases, leaving 10 bases not matched to a gene. CDR3 nucleotide sequence: TGTGCCAGCAGCTTATATGGGGGAGGGCCTCGCAATGAGCAGTTCTTC. Protein product: CASSLYGGGPRNEQFF.

This clonotype was counted at least ten times. CDR3: CASSLSTDTSGNTIYF. For the CDR3, the DNA is TGTGCCAGCAGCTTAAGTACGGATACCTCTGGAAACACCATATATTTT. This sequence joins TRBV11-2 and TRBJ1-3; D unclear. Trimming cost V 2 bases and J 0 bases, with 11 bases left between them. Germline-derived CDR1 and CDR2 are SGHAT and FQNNGV. CDR3 length: 16 amino acids.

This clonotype was found many times. The chain recombines TRBV7-2 with TRBJ1-2; 7 nucleotides match TRBD1. CDR1 and CDR2 (germline): SGHTA, FQGNSA. The CDR3 covers 14 residues. V shed 1 base and J 8 bases; nucleotides not matched to a gene: 7. The CDR3 spells CASSLVARGEGYTF. CDR3 coding DNA: TGTGCCAGCAGCTTAGTTGCCAGGGGGGAAGGCTACACCTTC.

The table lists this clonotype with many counts. The gene calls are TRBV24-1 and TRBJ2-1; 12 bases map to TRBD2. CDR1 is KGHDR and CDR2 is SFDVKD in the germline V gene. The CDR3 loop spans 14 amino acids. Germline trimming cut 5 bases from V and 9 bases from J; bases unmatched to any gene: 4. CDR3 loop: CATSGTSGTGEQFF. The CDR3 DNA is TGTGCCACCAGTGGGACTAGCGGGACTGGTGAGCAGTTCTTC.

This clonotype occurred a few times. This chain uses TRBV6-1 with TRBJ1-3; D may be TRBD1 (5 bases). The CDR3 totals 17 residues. V lost 7 bases and J 1 base, leaving 20 bases between the germline ends. Germline CDR1 and CDR2: MNHNS and SASEGT. In DNA, the CDR3 is TGTGCCAGCAAAGCATGGGGGGGTCGGTCGTCTGGAAACACCATATATTTT. Translation gives CASKAWGGRSSGNTIYF.